This TCR beta chain was found in a study of T cell responses to AZD1222 COVID-19 vaccine. Study context: It was second doses at about 4 or about 12 weeks that were pooled. Study results and caveats: Females outnumbered males among donors, who were mostly white British; clonal diversity was possibly underestimated. Reports say nearly half of spike-specific TCRs go after unmutated variant regions. Baseline serostatus was positive in only a handful of AZD1222 recipients.

The germline CDR1 and CDR2 sequences are LNHDA and SQIVND (reference sequence). The CDR3 totals 15 residues. J gave up 0 bases and V 7 bases, and 4 bases lay outside the gene matches. The assay was immunoSEQ multiplex PCR, and TCRdb's table has in-frame clones only and misses some. The data hold about 140,000 clones, with approximately 92% observed a single time. About this clone itself: Its antigen is unknown.

The source of this sequence is an adult in good health. The sample here was peripheral blood, taken on day 0 of AZD1222 vaccination. This rearrangement joins TRBV19 to TRBJ1-3; 9 nucleotides line up with TRBD1. The CDR3 spells CASTTGQGSGNTIYF. The CDR3 DNA is TGTGCCAGTACCACGGGACAGGGCTCTGGAAACACCATATATTTT.